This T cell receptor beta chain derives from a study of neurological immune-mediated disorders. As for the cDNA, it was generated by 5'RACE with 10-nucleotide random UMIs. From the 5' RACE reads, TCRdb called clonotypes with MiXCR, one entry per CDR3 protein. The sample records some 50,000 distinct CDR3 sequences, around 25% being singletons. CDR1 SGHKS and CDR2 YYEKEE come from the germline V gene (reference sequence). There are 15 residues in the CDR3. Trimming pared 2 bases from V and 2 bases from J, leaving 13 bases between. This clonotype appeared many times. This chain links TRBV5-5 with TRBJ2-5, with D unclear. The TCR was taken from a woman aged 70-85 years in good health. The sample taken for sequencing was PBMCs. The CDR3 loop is CASSLEVWGQETQYF. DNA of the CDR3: TGTGCCAGCAGCTTAGAGGTTTGGGGACAAGAGACCCAGTACTTC.